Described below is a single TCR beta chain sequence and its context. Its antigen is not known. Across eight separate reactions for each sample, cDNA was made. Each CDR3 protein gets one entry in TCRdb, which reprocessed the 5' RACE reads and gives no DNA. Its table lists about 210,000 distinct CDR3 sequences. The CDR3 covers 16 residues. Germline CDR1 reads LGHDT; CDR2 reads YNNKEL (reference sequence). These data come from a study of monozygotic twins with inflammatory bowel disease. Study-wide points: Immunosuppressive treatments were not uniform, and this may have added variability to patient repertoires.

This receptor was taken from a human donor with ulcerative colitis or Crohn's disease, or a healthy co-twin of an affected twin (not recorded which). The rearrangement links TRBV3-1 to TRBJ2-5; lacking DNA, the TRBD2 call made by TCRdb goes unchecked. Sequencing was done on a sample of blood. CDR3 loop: CASSQGLAGALETQYF.